The 30 T cell receptor beta chains given below trace back to one sample, sequenced in a study of identical twins. TCRdb recomputed calls from the 5' RACE reads with MiXCR, one row per CDR3 protein. The sample yields hundreds of thousands of distinct CDR3 sequences, approximately 25% seen once. These data were likewise used in another study, on T cells expressing NK-cell markers.

Specimen: CD4+ T cells sorted from blood. All receptors derive from a woman between 18 and 29 years old in good health.

This clonotype is a singleton in its sample. V and J are TRBV20-1 and TRBJ2-5; TRBD1 is a possible D gene (6 bases). Germline V gene data show CDR1 as DFQATT and CDR2 as SNEGSKA (reference sequence). The CDR3 extends over 15 amino acids. V shed 0 bases and J shed 5 bases, with 16 bases lying between them. The CDR3 DNA reads TGCAGTGCTAGAGATCAGGGGAGATGGGGGGAGACCCAGTACTTC. As protein: CSARDQGRWGETQYF.

The chain couples TRBV10-3 to TRBJ2-2; 9 nucleotides line up with TRBD1. The V gene end was trimmed by 7 bases and the J gene end by 7 bases; junction bases not matched to a gene: 7. The CDR3 is 14 residues long. Germline V lookup: CDR1 ENHRY, CDR2 SYGVKD. Here the CDR3 reads CAITGGQGLGELFF. Here the CDR3 DNA reads TGTGCCATCACCGGGGGACAGGGACTCGGGGAGCTGTTTTTT.

The V gene is TRBV6-5, the J gene TRBJ2-3; 9 nucleotides line up with TRBD2. Germline CDR1 reads MNHEY; CDR2 reads SVGAGI. The CDR3 runs to 17 residues. J lost 10 bases, V lost 2 bases, and 16 bases had no gene match. The CDR3 DNA is TGTGCCAGCAGTTACGGGCTTCGCGGGGGGGCCAATCCGTCGCAGTATTTT. This sequence encodes CASSYGLRGGANPSQYF.

DNA for the CDR3: TGCGCCAGCAGGCCAGGGCCAACCTACGAGCAGTACTTC. Protein sequence: CASRPGPTYEQYF. The J gene is TRBJ2-7, the V gene TRBV5-1; perhaps TRBD1 as D (5 bases). V was cut by 5 bases and J by 2 bases, with 11 bases left in between. The CDR3 consists of 13 residues. Germline lookup yields CDR1 SGHRS and CDR2 YFSETQ.

The sample holds a few counts of this clonotype. The chain employs TRBV10-3 and TRBJ2-2, with a tentative D call TRBD1 (6 bases). Germline values: CDR1 ENHRY, CDR2 SYGVKD. The CDR3 totals 15 residues. The V and J ends lost 6 bases and 4 bases respectively, with 15 bases between them. CDR3: CAISAGQTSTGELFF. CDR3 nucleotide sequence: TGTGCCATCAGCGCAGGACAGACTTCCACCGGGGAGCTGTTTTTT.

This clonotype was recorded a few times. V and J are TRBV10-3 and TRBJ2-3; D is perhaps TRBD2 (5 bases). Germline V lookup: CDR1 ENHRY, CDR2 SYGVKD. Between the trimmed V and J ends, which lost 4 bases and 7 bases, there was a span of 9 bases. The CDR3 is made up of 12 amino acids. CDR3 DNA: TGTGCCATCAGTGCCCCGGGAAATACGCAGTATTTT. It codes for CAISAPGNTQYF.

The rearrangement links TRBV20-1 to TRBJ1-4, with no clear D. CDR1 and CDR2 from the germline V gene are DFQATT and SNEGSKA (reference sequence). V lost 1 base to trimming and J lost 8 bases, with 11 bases between them. The CDR3 contains 13 residues. The CDR3 DNA is TGCAGTGCTAGAGGGGCCCCTGGGGAAAAACTGTTTTTT. As protein: CSARGAPGEKLFF.

The chain is built from TRBV14 and TRBJ2-7; D remains ambiguous. The germline V gene encodes CDR1 SGHDN and CDR2 FVKESK. The CDR3 contains 14 residues. The germline V and J ends were trimmed by 6 bases and 7 bases, with 19 bases remaining between them. CDR3 protein: CASSPGERIGEQYF. CDR3 sequence (DNA): TGTGCCAGCAGTCCTGGGGAAAGGATAGGGGAGCAGTACTTC. The whole variable domain, remainder taken from reference TRBV14 and TRBJ2-7, is EAGVTQFPSHSVIEKGQTVTLRCDPISGHDNLYWYRRVMGKEIKFLLHFVKESKQDESGMPNNRFLAERTGGTYSTLKVQPAELEDSGVYFCASSPGERIGEQYFGPGTRLTVT.

This chain joins TRBV19 and TRBJ2-7; TRBD1 might be the D (5 bases). Per germline, CDR1 LNHDA and CDR2 SQIVND (reference sequence). The CDR3 covers 12 residues. V lost 6 bases and J 6 bases, leaving 12 bases between the germline ends. The CDR3 region has the DNA TGTGCCAGTAGCGAAAGGGGCGGCGAGCAGTACTTC. It specifies CASSERGGEQYF.

This sequence joins TRBV2 and TRBJ2-3; TRBD1 matches at 8 bases. Germline CDR1 reads SNHLY; CDR2 reads FYNNEI. CDR3 length: 14 residues. V lost 4 bases and J lost 3; bases outside the gene matches: 3. The CDR3 region has the DNA TGTGCCAGCAGTGTCCAGGGGGCAACAGATACGCAGTATTTT. Translation gives CASSVQGATDTQYF.

The genes are TRBV5-1 and TRBJ1-2, with D uncertain. This CDR3 spans 15 amino acids. Germline V gives CDR1 SGHRS, CDR2 YFSETQ. Trimming stripped 0 bases from V and 2 bases from J, with 11 bases between. CDR3 region: CASSLEPALNYGYTF. DNA of the CDR3: TGCGCCAGCAGCTTGGAGCCTGCACTGAACTATGGCTACACCTTC.

The chain couples TRBV18 to TRBJ2-3, with D possibly being TRBD2 (6 bases). The ends were cut back, 4 bases at V and 1 base at J, with 15 bases in the middle. CDR3 length: 16 amino acids. Germline-derived CDR1 and CDR2 are KGHSH and LQKENI. The CDR3 DNA follows: TGTGCCAGCTCACTCCAGACCGGAGGGGGCACAGATACGCAGTATTTT. Translation gives CASSLQTGGGTDTQYF.

The chain links TRBV6-5 to TRBJ1-6; 7 bases align to TRBD1. The CDR3 extends over 12 amino acids. Germline assignment: CDR1 MNHEY and CDR2 SVGAGI. V lost 6 bases to trimming and J lost 9 bases; unmatched junction nucleotides: 2. In DNA form, the CDR3 reads TGTGCCAGCAGGACAGGGTTTTCACCCCTCCACTTT. Translating it yields CASRTGFSPLHF.

The V call is TRBV20-1, the J call TRBJ1-6, with D possibly matching TRBD1 (5 bases). The CDR3 contains 14 residues. Deletions cut 6 bases from V and 8 bases from J, with 17 bases between. From germline, CDR1 is DFQATT and CDR2 SNEGSKA (reference sequence). The CDR3, as DNA: TGCAGTGCCCGTTACAGGCCCGATGATTCACCCCTCCACTTT. As protein: CSARYRPDDSPLHF.

The CDR3 nucleotides read TGCAGTGCGTACGGGGGGCTATCCTACAATGAGCAGTTCTTC. Its translation: CSAYGGLSYNEQFF. This rearrangement joins TRBV20-1 to TRBJ2-1, with D possibly TRBD2 on 7 matching bases. The CDR3 extends over 14 amino acids. Germline V gene data show CDR1 as DFQATT and CDR2 as SNEGSKA (reference sequence). Deletions cut 6 bases from V and 1 base from J, with 13 bases between.

This clonotype was picked up a small number of times. The J gene is TRBJ1-1, the V gene TRBV20-1, with no clear D. V was clipped by 6 bases and J by 6 bases, with 11 bases between them. The germline V gene encodes CDR1 DFQATT and CDR2 SNEGSKA (reference sequence). CDR3 size: 11 residues. CDR3 DNA: TGCAGTGCGGGGAGCGGGGCTGAAGCTTTCTTT. Translating gives CSAGSGAEAFF.

The J gene is TRBJ1-1, the V gene TRBV5-1; D not certain. The V end was cut by 5 bases, the J end by 1 base, with 12 bases between. The CDR3 is 14 residues long. Germline CDR1 SGHRS, CDR2 YFSETQ. The DNA of the CDR3 is TGCGCCAGCAGTTACGACGCGGGGAACACTGAAGCTTTCTTT. Its translation is CASSYDAGNTEAFF.

This clonotype was counted between two and nine times. This sequence joins TRBV10-3 and TRBJ2-5; weak D call: TRBD2 (6 bases). The CDR3 consists of 14 residues. Germline CDR1 ENHRY, CDR2 SYGVKD. V was clipped by 7 bases and J by 4 bases, with 16 bases between them. CDR3: CAINSPTSRETQYF. CDR3 sequence (DNA): TGTGCCATCAACTCCCCAACTAGCCGAGAGACCCAGTACTTC.

V gene TRBV20-1 combines with J gene TRBJ2-7; TRBD2 aligns across 13 bases. This CDR3 is 14 amino acids long. Trimming took 6 bases from V and 5 from J; bases not matched to a gene: 7. CDR1 and CDR2 from the germline V gene are DFQATT and SNEGSKA (reference sequence). The CDR3 loop reads CSALGLAGANEQYF. The CDR3 DNA sequence: TGCAGTGCGCTCGGACTAGCGGGGGCTAACGAGCAGTACTTC.

In this sample, this clonotype turned up many times. The chain employs TRBV29-1 and TRBJ2-3, with no clear D. V was clipped by 3 bases and J by 4 bases, with 2 bases between them. In germline, CDR1 is SQVTM, CDR2 ANQGSEA. The CDR3 is 10 residues long. In nucleotides, the CDR3 is TGCAGCGTTGATTCAGATACGCAGTATTTT. This sequence encodes CSVDSDTQYF.

The V call is TRBV7-8, the J call TRBJ2-1; unclear D gene. The CDR3 extends over 14 amino acids. Trimming took off 3 bases at V and 0 bases at J, with 6 bases between the two ends. Per germline, CDR1 SGHVS and CDR2 FQNEAQ. The CDR3 sequence: CASSFLGSYNEQFF. The CDR3 DNA follows: TGTGCCAGCAGCTTTTTGGGCTCCTACAATGAGCAGTTCTTC.

V is TRBV29-1 and J is TRBJ2-5, with 8 bases identical to TRBD1. CDR3 length equals 14 residues. With 2 bases clipped from V and 5 bases from J, the junction kept 7 bases outside the gene matches. CDR1 and CDR2 (germline): SQVTM, ANQGSEA. The chain's CDR3 is CSVESQGAWETQYF. In DNA form, the CDR3 reads TGCAGCGTTGAATCCCAGGGGGCGTGGGAGACCCAGTACTTC. Together with reference TRBV29-1 and TRBJ2-5, the CDR3 gives the full variable domain: SAVISQKPSRDICQRGTSLTIQCQVDSQVTMMFWYRQQPGQSLTLIATANQGSEATYESGFVIDKFPISRPNLTFSTLTVSNMSPEDSSIYLCSVESQGAWETQYFGPGTRLLVL.

The chain couples TRBV20-1 to TRBJ1-3; a weak D match, TRBD1 (5 bases). The germline V and J ends were trimmed by 0 bases and 2 bases, with 14 bases remaining between them. CDR3 length: 16 residues. CDR1 and CDR2 from the germline V gene are DFQATT and SNEGSKA (reference sequence). As DNA, the CDR3 is TGCAGTGCTAGAGACGGGGCCACCCGCGCTGGAAACACCATATATTTT. This codes for CSARDGATRAGNTIYF.

V is TRBV29-1 and J is TRBJ1-6; the match to TRBD1 covers 11 bases. This CDR3 contains 14 residues. The V segment lost 8 bases and the J segment 9 bases; nucleotides outside the gene matches: 9. Germline V CDR1 and CDR2: SQVTM, ANQGSEA. CDR3 nucleotides: TGCAGCTTTCGGACAGGGGGCGATGGTTCACCCCTCCACTTT. Amino acids: CSFRTGGDGSPLHF.

The V gene is TRBV29-1, the J gene TRBJ1-2; weak D call: TRBD1 (5 bases). V lost 6 bases and J 7 bases, leaving 15 bases between the germline ends. The CDR3 covers 12 residues. Germline-derived CDR1 and CDR2 are SQVTM and ANQGSEA. The CDR3 region has the DNA TGCAGCGTCGCCCACGGCGGGGGTGGCTACACCTTC. Translated, it gives CSVAHGGGGYTF.

In DNA form, the CDR3 reads TGTGCCAGCAGCTTATTGCCGGGGTTGGATACGCAGTATTTT. Protein: CASSLLPGLDTQYF. The chain has TRBV7-6 and TRBJ2-3; TRBD2 might be the D (5 bases). The CDR3 contains 14 residues. The germline V gene has CDR1 SGHVS and CDR2 FNYEAQ. Trimming removed 2 bases from V and 6 bases from J, with 12 bases in between.

The J gene is TRBJ2-7, the V gene TRBV6-5; 8 bases line up with TRBD1. CDR1 is MNHEY, CDR2 SVGAGI, per germline. V was pared by 3 bases and J by 0 bases, with 7 bases of the junction left unmatched. This CDR3 is built from 16 residues. The DNA of the CDR3 is TGTGCCAGCAGTTATGGCCGGGACAGGTACTCCTACGAGCAGTACTTC. This gives the protein CASSYGRDRYSYEQYF.

The chain carries TRBV12-3 or TRBV12-4 and TRBJ1-5; no reliable D call. Trimming took off 3 bases at V and 7 bases at J, with 10 bases between the two ends. CDR3 size: 13 residues. Here the CDR3 reads CASSFALRQPQHF. DNA of the CDR3: TGTGCCAGCAGTTTTGCCTTGAGGCAGCCCCAGCATTTT.

This clonotype has a handful of counts. V is TRBV6-2 or TRBV6-3 and J is TRBJ2-5; 13 bases line up with TRBD2. The CDR3 is 16 amino acids. Germline values: CDR1 MNHEY, CDR2 SVGEGT. Unmatched junction bases numbered 7, after V lost 4 bases and J lost 5 bases. The CDR3 region is CASSSRLAGGKETQYF. The CDR3 bases are TGTGCCAGCAGTTCCAGACTAGCGGGAGGAAAGGAGACCCAGTACTTC.

J is TRBJ1-2 and V is TRBV2; D is uncertain. The germline gives CDR1 SNHLY, CDR2 FYNNEI. Between the trimmed V and J ends, which lost 3 bases and 7 bases, there was a span of 15 bases. The CDR3 length is 14 residues. Here the CDR3 reads CASSDITSGGGYTF. The DNA of the CDR3 is TGTGCCAGCAGTGATATAACAAGTGGTGGTGGCTACACCTTC.